These T cell receptor beta chains were read from a single sample in a study of molecular identifiers for immune sequencing clone quantification. MiXCR, run by TCRdb on the PCR reads, gives a single entry per CDR3 protein. The sample lists under 600,000 distinct CDR3 sequences, about 25% occurring once. Sequenced input: naive CD8+ T cells from blood, with Jurkat cell RNA spiked in. Receptors were obtained from a human donor in good health. Some libraries in this study had Jurkat cell RNA spiked in. CDR3s include the opening cysteine and the closing phenylalanine or tryptophan. D genes are given only for firm matches. Size values are once, few and many counts, or a class for expanded clones, and some rows have none.

>TRBJ1-6|few|.|TRBV7-2
CASSLALQGWNSPLHF
TGTGCCAGCAGCTTAGCATTACAGGGTTGGAATTCACCCCTCCACTTT
>TRBJ1-4|few|TRBD1|TRBV20-1
CSASLTGGTTNEKLFF
TGCAGTGCTAGTCTGACAGGGGGCACGACTAATGAAAAACTGTTTTTT
>TRBJ2-7|.|.|TRBV4-1
CASSQDSPRLYEQYF
TGCGCCAGCAGCCAAGATTCTCCCAGGTTGTACGAGCAGTACTTC
>TRBJ1-5|.|.|TRBV4-2
CASSPVVDSNQPQHF
TGTGCCAGCAGCCCGGTTGTTGATAGCAATCAGCCCCAGCATTTT
>TRBJ2-1|.|.|TRBV29-1
CSVDGGPYNEQFF
TGCAGCGTTGACGGGGGTCCCTACAATGAGCAGTTCTTC
>TRBJ2-3|many|TRBD1|TRBV6-5
CASSPDRAADTQYF
TGTGCCAGCAGTCCCGACAGGGCAGCAGATACGCAGTATTTT
>TRBJ1-2|.|.|TRBV28
CASSPWGEDYGYTF
TGTGCCAGCAGTCCATGGGGGGAGGACTATGGCTACACCTTC
>TRBJ1-5|.|TRBD1|TRBV5-5
CASSFWQGAGNQPQHF
TGTGCCAGCAGCTTCTGGCAGGGGGCAGGGAATCAGCCCCAGCATTTT
>TRBJ1-1|.|.|TRBV10-3
CAISESNNPMNTEAFF
TGTGCCATCAGTGAGTCGAATAACCCGATGAACACTGAAGCTTTCTTT
>TRBJ2-1|many|TRBD2|TRBV29-1
CSVGGLAGTPEQFF
TGCAGCGTTGGTGGACTAGCGGGAACCCCTGAGCAGTTCTTC
>TRBJ2-7|few|TRBD1|TRBV5-6
CASSPWRDRLVYEQYF
TGTGCCAGCAGCCCTTGGAGGGACAGGCTCGTCTACGAGCAGTACTTC
>TRBJ1-3|many|.|TRBV19
CATQWGADGNTIYF
TGTGCCACGCAGTGGGGGGCTGACGGAAACACCATATATTTT
>TRBJ2-2|few|.|TRBV14
CASSQVGRTDNTGELFF
TGTGCCAGCAGCCAAGTAGGGCGGACGGATAACACCGGGGAGCTGTTTTTT
>TRBJ1-1|.|.|TRBV7-9
CASSQKTVGTEAFF
TGTGCCAGCAGCCAGAAAACCGTGGGCACTGAAGCTTTCTTT
>TRBJ2-1|few|TRBD2|TRBV29-1
CSVFGREGLYNEQFF
TGCAGCGTTTTTGGGCGGGAGGGGTTGTACAATGAGCAGTTCTTC
>TRBJ2-3|.|TRBD2|TRBV9
CASSRKGLAGPTDTQYF
TGTGCCAGCAGCCGTAAGGGACTAGCGGGCCCCACAGATACGCAGTATTTT
>TRBJ2-7|.|TRBD1|TRBV27
CASSLVQGNYYEQYF
TGTGCCAGCAGTTTAGTACAGGGGAACTACTACGAGCAGTACTTC
>TRBJ2-1|.|.|TRBV5-1
CASSWGAGVQSEQFF
TGCGCCAGCAGCTGGGGGGCAGGAGTTCAGTCTGAGCAGTTCTTC
>TRBJ2-1|once|TRBD2|TRBV4-3
CARRQALAGRYNAQFF
TGCGCCCGCCGCCAAGCTCTAGCGGGGAGATACAATGCGCAGTTCTTC
>TRBJ2-7|.|TRBD1|TRBV28
CASSDRGDRSEQYF
TGTGCCAGCAGCGACAGGGGGGATCGTAGCGAGCAGTACTTC
>TRBJ2-7|.|TRBD1|TRBV7-9
CASSGRDRGHEQYF
TGTGCCAGCAGCGGAAGGGACAGGGGGCACGAGCAGTACTTC
>TRBJ2-7|.|TRBD1|TRBV5-3
CASNFFGTGAYEQYF
TGTGCCAGCAACTTTTTTGGGACAGGTGCTTACGAGCAGTACTTC
>TRBJ1-1|.|.|TRBV3-1
CASSQEADQNTEAFF
TGTGCCAGCAGCCAAGAGGCCGACCAGAACACTGAAGCTTTCTTT
>TRBJ2-7|.|.|TRBV30
CACGWLNSYEQYF
TGTGCCTGCGGCTGGTTGAACTCCTACGAGCAGTACTTC
>TRBJ1-1|.|TRBD1|TRBV6-5
CASSYSRTGYTEAFF
TGTGCCAGCAGTTACTCCAGGACAGGCTACACTGAAGCTTTCTTT
>TRBJ1-2|.|.|TRBV4-1
CASSLMGQGSYGYTF
TGCGCCAGCAGCCTAATGGGGCAGGGGAGCTATGGCTACACCTTC
>TRBJ2-6|few|.|TRBV28
CASKPTGSSGANVLTF
TGTGCCAGCAAACCTACCGGGAGCTCTGGGGCCAACGTCCTGACTTTC
>TRBJ1-2|many|.|TRBV29-1
CSVEDLDPGEVNGYTF
TGCAGCGTTGAAGACCTGGATCCTGGGGAGGTAAACGGCTACACCTTC
>TRBJ2-1|.|.|TRBV19
CASSIQEQPYNEQFF
TGTGCCAGTAGTATACAGGAACAACCCTACAATGAGCAGTTCTTC
>TRBJ1-1|.|.|TRBV30
CAWSVSGVEAFF
TGTGCCTGGAGTGTATCGGGCGTTGAAGCTTTCTTT
>TRBJ2-3|many|TRBD2|TRBV12-3/TRBV12-4
CASSETGTSGSGTQYF
TGTGCCAGCAGCGAAACCGGGACTAGCGGGAGTGGTACGCAGTATTTT
>TRBJ2-7|.|.|TRBV6-1
CASSSDIPYEQYF
TGTGCCAGCAGTTCGGACATTCCCTACGAGCAGTACTTC
>TRBJ1-5|many|.|TRBV30
CAWSHGQTNQPQHF
TGTGCCTGGAGTCATGGACAGACAAATCAGCCCCAGCATTTT
>TRBJ1-2|.|TRBD1|TRBV5-4
CASSLGTGGASYGYTF
TGTGCCAGCAGCTTGGGGACAGGGGGCGCGAGCTATGGCTACACCTTC
>TRBJ1-2|few|.|TRBV20-1
CSARETSTYGYTF
TGCAGTGCTAGAGAAACAAGTACCTATGGCTACACCTTC
>TRBJ1-1|many|.|TRBV7-9
CASSSPNGVTEAFF
TGTGCCAGCAGCTCACCGAACGGGGTGACTGAAGCTTTCTTT
>TRBJ1-5|.|TRBD1|TRBV28
CASSVTGVYSNQPRHF
TGTGCCAGCAGTGTAACAGGGGTCTATAGCAATCAGCCCCGGCATTTT
>TRBJ2-5|.|.|TRBV11-2
CASKRTLEEPQYF
TGTGCCAGCAAGCGAACCCTCGAGGAGCCCCAGTACTTC
>TRBJ1-1|many|TRBD1|TRBV25-1
CASSVGTGMNTEAFF
TGTGCCAGCAGTGTAGGGACAGGAATGAACACTGAAGCTTTCTTT
>TRBJ2-1|.|TRBD1|TRBV4-1
CASSQGQADYNEQFF
TGCGCCAGCAGCCAGGGACAGGCTGACTACAATGAGCAGTTCTTC
>TRBJ2-7|few|TRBD1|TRBV12-3/TRBV12-4
CASSSMGTDYEQYF
TGTGCCAGCAGCTCCATGGGGACAGACTACGAGCAGTACTTC
>TRBJ1-1|many|TRBD1|TRBV11-2
CASSRGQGTFEAFF
TGTGCCAGCAGCCGAGGACAGGGCACCTTTGAAGCTTTCTTT